The present T cell receptor beta chain was sequenced within a study of identical twins. MiXCR, run by TCRdb on the 5' RACE reads, gives a single entry per CDR3 protein. The table shows approximately 500,000 distinct CDR3 sequences, with approximately 24% occurring only once. This clonotype was picked up a small number of times. With 6 bases clipped from V and 6 bases from J, the junction kept 7 bases outside the gene matches. The V gene's germline CDR1 is MGHDK and CDR2 SYGVNS. CDR3 length: 13 amino acids. The sample was also reused in another study, on T cells expressing NK-cell markers.

This TCR was sampled from a woman aged 18 to 35 in good health. This sequence joins TRBV25-1 and TRBJ1-1; 7 bases agree with TRBD1. The material sequenced was CD4+ T cells sorted from blood. CDR3 protein: CASSLTGMAEAFF. In DNA, the CDR3 is TGTGCCAGCAGCCTGACAGGGATGGCTGAAGCTTTCTTT.